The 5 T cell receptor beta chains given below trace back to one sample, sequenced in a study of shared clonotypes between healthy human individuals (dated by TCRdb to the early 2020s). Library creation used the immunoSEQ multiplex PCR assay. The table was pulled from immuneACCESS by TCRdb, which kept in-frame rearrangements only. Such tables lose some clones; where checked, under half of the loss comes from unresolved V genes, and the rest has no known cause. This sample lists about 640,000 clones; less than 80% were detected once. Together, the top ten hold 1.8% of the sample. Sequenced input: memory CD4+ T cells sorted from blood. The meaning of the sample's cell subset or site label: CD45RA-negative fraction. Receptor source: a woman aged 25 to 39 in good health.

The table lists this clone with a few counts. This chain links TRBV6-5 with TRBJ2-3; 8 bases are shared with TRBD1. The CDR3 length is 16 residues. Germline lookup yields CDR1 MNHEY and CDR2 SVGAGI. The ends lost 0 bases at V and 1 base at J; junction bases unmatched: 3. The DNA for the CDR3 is TGTGCCAGCAGTTACTCGCCGGGACAGGGCACAGATACGCAGTATTTT. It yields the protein CASSYSPGQGTDTQYF.

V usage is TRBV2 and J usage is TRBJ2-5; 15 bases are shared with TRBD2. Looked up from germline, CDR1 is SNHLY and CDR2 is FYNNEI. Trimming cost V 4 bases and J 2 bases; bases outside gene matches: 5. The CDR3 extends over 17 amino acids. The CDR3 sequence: CASSGGLAGGQQETQYF. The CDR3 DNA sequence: TGTGCCAGCAGTGGAGGACTAGCGGGAGGGCAACAAGAGACCCAGTACTTC. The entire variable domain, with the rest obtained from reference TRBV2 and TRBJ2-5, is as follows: EPEVTQTPSHQVTQMGQEVILRCVPISNHLYFYWYRQILGQKVEFLVSFYNNEISEKSEIFDDQFSVERPDGSNFTLKIRSTKLEDSAMYFCASSGGLAGGQQETQYFGPGTRLLVL.

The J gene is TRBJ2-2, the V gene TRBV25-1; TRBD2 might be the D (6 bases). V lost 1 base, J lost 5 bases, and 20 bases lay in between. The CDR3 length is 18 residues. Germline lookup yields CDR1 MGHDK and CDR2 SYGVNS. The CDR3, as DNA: TGTGCCAGCAGTGAATTTGGTCCGGGCGTGGGGGGAACCGGGGAGCTGTTTTTT. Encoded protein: CASSEFGPGVGGTGELFF.

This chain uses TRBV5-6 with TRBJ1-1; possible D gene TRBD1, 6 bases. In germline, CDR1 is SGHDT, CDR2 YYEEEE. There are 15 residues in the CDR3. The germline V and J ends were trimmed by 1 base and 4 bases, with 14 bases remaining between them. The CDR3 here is CASSLRAGAGTEAFF. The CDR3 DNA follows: TGTGCCAGCAGCTTGAGGGCAGGGGCAGGCACTGAAGCTTTCTTT.

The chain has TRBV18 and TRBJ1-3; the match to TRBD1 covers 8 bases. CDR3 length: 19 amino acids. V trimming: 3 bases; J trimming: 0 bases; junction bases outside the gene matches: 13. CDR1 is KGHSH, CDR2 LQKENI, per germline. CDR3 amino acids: CASSPTGAIPPGSGNTIYF. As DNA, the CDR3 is TGTGCCAGCTCACCGACAGGGGCCATTCCCCCAGGCTCTGGAAACACCATATATTTT.